The 13 T cell receptor beta chains in this list originate from one sample, sequenced in a study of T cells in Graves' hyperthyroidism and ophthalmopathy. TCR beta CDR3 regions were amplified from RNA transcripts. HTBI primers were the set used in a first-round RT-PCR of the TCR CDR3. TCRdb used MiXCR to reprocess the multiplex PCR reads, holding one entry per CDR3 protein. The data show about 570,000 distinct CDR3 sequences, 35% to 55% seen once. Sequencing input: peripheral blood or thyroid tissue (not recorded which). Every receptor here comes from an adult woman with Graves' disease, either hyperthyroidism or ophthalmopathy (not recorded which).

This clonotype was seen at least ten times. The rearrangement links TRBV9 to TRBJ2-6; 11 bases match TRBD2. The junction had 2 bases not matched to a gene; V was cut back by 3 bases and J by 3 bases. The CDR3 has 16 amino acids. The germline CDR1 and CDR2 sequences are SGDLS and YYNGEE. The CDR3 loop is CASSEGLADGANVLTF. In DNA, the CDR3 is TGTGCCAGCAGCGAGGGACTAGCGGATGGGGCCAACGTCCTGACTTTC.

The chain is built from TRBV7-9 and TRBJ2-7; 10 nucleotides align to TRBD2. The V gene's germline CDR1 is SEHNR and CDR2 FQNEAQ (reference sequence). The CDR3 runs to 14 residues. V trimming: 4 bases; J trimming: 2 bases; junction bases outside the gene matches: 2. The CDR3 spells CASSWTSGAYEQYF. The CDR3 DNA reads as TGTGCCAGCAGCTGGACTAGCGGCGCCTACGAGCAGTACTTC.

In the case of this clonotype: Germline is not matched at one junction end, which may reflect a read error. The chain combines TRBV7-9 with TRBJ1-6, with 10 nucleotides matching TRBD1. CDR3 length: 14 amino acids. In germline, CDR1 is SEHNR, CDR2 FQNEAQ (reference sequence). CDR3 in DNA: TGCGCAAGTAGAGGGACAGGGGTTGGCTCACCCCTCCACTTT. Translating gives CASRGTGVGSPLHF. The variable domain in full, completed from reference TRBV7-9 and TRBJ1-6, reads DTGVSQNPRHKITKRGQNVTFRCDPISEHNRLYWYRQTLGQGPEFLTYFQNEAQLEKSRLLSDRFSAERPKGSFSTLEIQRTEQGDSAMYLCASRGTGVGSPLHFGNGTRLTVT.

V usage is TRBV11-3 and J usage is TRBJ2-5; TRBD1 is a possible D gene (6 bases). V lost 5 bases and J lost 0, with 13 bases in between. The CDR3 extends over 15 amino acids. Germline CDR1 SGHNT, CDR2 YENEEA. The CDR3 coding sequence is TGTGCCAGCAGCACATCAGGACAGCACCAAGAGACCCAGTACTTC. Encoded protein: CASSTSGQHQETQYF.

The genes are TRBV20-1 and TRBJ2-7; unclear D gene. V lost 0 bases, J lost 6 bases, and 9 bases lay in between. Germline CDR1 and CDR2: DFQATT and SNEGSKA (reference sequence). CDR3 length: 12 residues. The CDR3 DNA follows: TGCAGTGCTAGAGATACGTCTTCCGAGCAGTACTTC. Its translation: CSARDTSSEQYF.

The table lists this clonotype with many counts. DNA for the CDR3: TGTGCCAGTAGATCTGGGACAGGGGAGGACGAGCAGTACTTC. It is translated as CASRSGTGEDEQYF. The rearrangement links TRBV19 to TRBJ2-7; 10 positions match TRBD1. Germline CDR1 reads LNHDA; CDR2 reads SQIVND (reference sequence). The CDR3 is 14 residues long. J was trimmed by 5 bases and V by 6 bases; bases with no gene match: 7.

This clonotype has ten or more counts. The CDR3 is CASRRAGGDGEQYF. CDR3 nucleotide sequence: TGCGCCAGCAGGAGGGCGGGAGGGGATGGCGAGCAGTACTTC. The chain employs TRBV4-1 and TRBJ2-7, with 9 positions matching TRBD2. Trimming took 6 bases from V and 6 from J; bases not matched to a gene: 9. CDR1 and CDR2 from the germline V gene are MGHRA and YSYEKL. The CDR3 sequence is 14 residues long.

This clonotype occurred many times. This chain connects TRBV11-2 to TRBJ1-1; unclear D gene. V was pared by 0 bases and J by 6 bases, with 8 bases between. This CDR3 spans 13 amino acids. Germline V gives CDR1 SGHAT, CDR2 FQNNGV. The CDR3 is CASSLDTPPEAFF. The CDR3 DNA is TGTGCCAGCAGCTTAGATACTCCTCCTGAAGCTTTCTTT.

There are a few counts of this clonotype. The genes are TRBV20-1 and TRBJ2-7, with unresolved D. The germline V gene encodes CDR1 DFQATT and CDR2 SNEGSKA (reference sequence). V was cut by 3 bases and J by 3 bases, with 18 bases left in between. The CDR3 has 15 residues. This CDR3 is CSARKIMVPNYEQYF. For the CDR3, the DNA is TGCAGTGCTAGGAAGATTATGGTCCCGAACTACGAGCAGTACTTC.

This clonotype showed up just once. The V call is TRBV7-2, the J call TRBJ2-7; D remains ambiguous. The CDR3 runs to 14 residues. Deletions cut 7 bases from V and 4 bases from J, with 17 bases between. Germline CDR1 is SGHTA and CDR2 is FQGNSA. The CDR3 DNA is TGTGCCAGCACCCTCTCAAGGGTCAGTTACGAGCAGTACTTC. Translated: CASTLSRVSYEQYF.

The chain recombines TRBV29-1 with TRBJ2-7; D gene uncertain. Germline V gives CDR1 SQVTM, CDR2 ANQGSEA. Trimming shortened V by 4 bases and J by 2 bases, and 6 bases separated the two germline ends. The CDR3 loop spans 11 amino acids. CDR3 loop: CSVAMAYEQYF. Written as DNA, the CDR3 is TGCAGCGTTGCCATGGCCTACGAGCAGTACTTC.

This clonotype was counted many times. The chain couples TRBV6-6 to TRBJ1-1, with 10 nucleotides matching TRBD1. Germline values: CDR1 MNHNY, CDR2 SVGAGI (reference sequence). The CDR3 loop spans 14 amino acids. Losses at the gene ends were 5 bases for V and 5 bases for J; bases not matched to a gene: 5. For the CDR3, the DNA is TGTGCCAGCAGTACTGGACAGGGGGGTACTGAAGCTTTCTTT. It translates to CASSTGQGGTEAFF.

This clonotype was picked up many times. The chain carries TRBV5-1 and TRBJ2-5; TRBD2 matches at 10 bases. The CDR3 spans 16 residues. The ends lost 2 bases at V and 2 bases at J; junction bases unmatched: 6. Germline CDR1 SGHRS, CDR2 YFSETQ. CDR3 residues: CASSFGAGGPQETQYF. As DNA, the CDR3 is TGCGCCAGCAGCTTCGGAGCGGGAGGGCCACAAGAGACCCAGTACTTC.